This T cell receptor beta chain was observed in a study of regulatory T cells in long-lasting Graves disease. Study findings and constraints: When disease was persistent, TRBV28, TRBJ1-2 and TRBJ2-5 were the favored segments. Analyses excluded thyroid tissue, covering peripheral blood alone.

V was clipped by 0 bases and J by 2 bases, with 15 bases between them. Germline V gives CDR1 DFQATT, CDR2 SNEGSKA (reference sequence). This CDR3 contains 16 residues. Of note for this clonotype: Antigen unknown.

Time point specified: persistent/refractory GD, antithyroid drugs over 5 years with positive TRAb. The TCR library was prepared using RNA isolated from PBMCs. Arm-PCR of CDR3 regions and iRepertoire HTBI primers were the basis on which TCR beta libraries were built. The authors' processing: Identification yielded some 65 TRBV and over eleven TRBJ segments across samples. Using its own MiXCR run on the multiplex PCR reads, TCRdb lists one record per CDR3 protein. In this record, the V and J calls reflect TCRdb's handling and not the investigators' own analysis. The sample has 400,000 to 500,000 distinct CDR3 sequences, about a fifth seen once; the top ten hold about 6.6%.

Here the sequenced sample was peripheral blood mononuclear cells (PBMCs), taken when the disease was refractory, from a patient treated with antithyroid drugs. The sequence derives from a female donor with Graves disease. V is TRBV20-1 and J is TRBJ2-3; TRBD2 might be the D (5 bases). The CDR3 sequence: CSARDGAVTSTDTQYF. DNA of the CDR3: TGCAGTGCTAGAGATGGAGCGGTTACCTCCACAGATACGCAGTATTTT.